This T cell receptor (beta chain) comes out of a study of glioma-infiltrating T cells. Study-level information: Before surgery, glioma patients received dexamethasone for at most six days.

Germline CDR1 is MDHEN and CDR2 is SYDVKM. V dropped 6 bases and J dropped 4 bases, with 16 bases sitting between them. This CDR3 is built from 14 residues. This clonotype came up many times. Its specificity is not known. Study results and limitations: Signature shared blood CDR3 motifs were enriched in low-divergence and depleted in high-divergence patients. Above-expected tissue-blood divergence occurred in all gliomas, most in low-grade ones.

The iRepertoire nested amplicon-rescue multiplex PCR amplified TCR alpha and beta CDR3s from RNA. For one-step reverse transcription and amplification, roughly 85-450 ng of tissue mRNA or PBMC total RNA was used. TCRdb re-derived calls from the multiplex PCR reads in MiXCR, one entry per CDR3 protein. Seen here are about 380,000 distinct CDR3 sequences, less than 50% observed once, and the top ten hold 12%. This chain connects TRBV28 to TRBJ2-7; a possible D gene is TRBD1 (6 bases). The sequenced sample consisted of glioma tissue, nonneoplastic brain tissue, or PBMCs (not recorded which). The sequence derives from a human donor with low-grade glioma or glioblastoma, undergoing nonglioma brain surgery, or in good health (not recorded which). The CDR3 region has the DNA TGTGCCAGCAGCCGAGGACAGAGTCCGTACGAGCAGTACTTC. Protein product: CASSRGQSPYEQYF.